These 26 T cell receptor beta chains were all obtained from the same sample, sequenced in a study of blood T cells in healthy people across ages (dated by TCRdb to about 2015). Library preparation employed 5' RACE. The run used an Illumina HiSeq 2500. The second PCR ran for roughly 7 to 11 cycles and used a J-beta primer mix along with a sample-barcoded 5' primer. The public reads were reanalyzed by TCRdb: fastp trimming at Q25, MiXCR alignment, in-frame beta chains only. Each entry is one CDR3 protein sequence, shown with its most common DNA and genes. The sample records roughly 700,000 distinct CDR3 sequences, 20% to 25% of which are singletons. 9.4% of the sample rests with the top ten. The same data also went into a second study, on T cells of mothers and their children.

The sample consisted of blood. The receptors come from a boy between 10 and 17 years old in good health.

The chain uses TRBV12-3 or TRBV12-4 and TRBJ1-6; possibly TRBD1 for D (6 bases). The CDR3 sequence is 15 residues long. V lost 5 bases and J 1 base, leaving 9 bases between the germline ends. CDR3 in DNA: TGTGCCAGCAGTGCAGGGGAGTCCTATAATTCACCCCTCCACTTT. This sequence encodes CASSAGESYNSPLHF.

The gene calls are TRBV5-1 and TRBJ2-5; the D is unclear. This CDR3 contains 14 residues. The germline V and J ends were trimmed by 0 bases and 2 bases, with 8 bases remaining between them. The germline CDR1 and CDR2 sequences are SGHRS and YFSETQ. CDR3 DNA: TGCGCCAGCAGCTTGGCGCGGAGACAAGAGACCCAGTACTTC. Its translation: CASSLARRQETQYF.

The CDR3 DNA reads as TGTGCCATCCGGGGACAGATTGAAAACATTCAGTACTTC. Protein sequence: CAIRGQIENIQYF. The V call is TRBV10-3, the J call TRBJ2-4; 7 bases are shared with TRBD1. The germline gives CDR1 ENHRY, CDR2 SYGVKD. With V trimmed by 8 bases and J by 5 bases, 6 bases remained unmatched. There are 13 residues in the CDR3.

This clonotype was seen a handful of times. The rearrangement links TRBV4-2 to TRBJ1-4, with 9 bases aligning to TRBD1. The CDR3 spans 15 residues. Germline loops: CDR1 LGHNA, CDR2 YNFKEQ. V lost 2 bases, J lost 5 bases, and 3 bases stayed unmatched. The CDR3 coding sequence is TGTGCCAGCAGCCAACTCGACAGGGGGAATGAAAAACTGTTTTTT. It codes for CASSQLDRGNEKLFF.

This clonotype has more than one count but fewer than ten. The V gene is TRBV5-5, the J gene TRBJ1-5; tentative D call: TRBD1 (6 bases). Trimming left V 5 bases short and J 3 bases short, with 12 bases between. The CDR3 consists of 14 residues. From germline, CDR1 is SGHKS and CDR2 YYEKEE (reference sequence). As DNA, the CDR3 is TGTGCCAGCAGACCCAGGACAGACAATCAGCCCCAGCATTTT. Residues: CASRPRTDNQPQHF.

This clonotype has a handful of counts. CDR3 region: CASSLQEPSSYEQYF. Here the CDR3 DNA reads TGTGCCAGCAGCTTACAGGAACCCTCTTCCTACGAGCAGTACTTC. V and J are TRBV13 and TRBJ2-7; D gene uncertain. This CDR3 region has 15 residues. The germline V gene encodes CDR1 PRHDT and CDR2 FYEKMQ (reference sequence). The V gene lost 2 bases and the J gene lost 1 base, with 12 bases spanning the gap.

The chain links TRBV4-1 to TRBJ2-4; 9 nucleotides agree with TRBD2. Germline CDR1 is MGHRA and CDR2 is YSYEKL. V shed 3 bases and J 7 bases; nucleotides not matched to a gene: 13. This CDR3 has 17 residues. The CDR3 DNA sequence: TGCGCCAGCAGCCAGGAGCGACTAGCGGAGGGGCCCAACATTCAGTACTTC. Translated: CASSQERLAEGPNIQYF.

The V and J genes are TRBV9 and TRBJ2-7; the D call may be TRBD1 or TRBD2 (5 bases each). Germline-derived CDR1 and CDR2 are SGDLS and YYNGEE. V lost 2 bases and J lost 2, with 11 bases in between. The CDR3 spans 14 residues. The CDR3 loop is CASSVGTETYEQYF. In DNA form, the CDR3 reads TGTGCCAGCAGCGTGGGGACGGAGACCTACGAGCAGTACTTC.

This chain joins TRBV27 and TRBJ2-7, with 8 nucleotides matching TRBD2. The germline CDR1 and CDR2 sequences are MNHEY and SMNVEV (reference sequence). V lost 10 bases and J lost 3; bases outside the gene matches: 8. The CDR3 runs to 13 residues. The CDR3 bases are TGTGCCACCTCAGCGGGAGACAACTACGAGCAGTACTTC. This codes for CATSAGDNYEQYF.

This clonotype was recorded a few times. V and J are TRBV6-5 and TRBJ2-7; 11 bases are a match to TRBD1. The CDR3 is made up of 15 amino acids. Germline CDR1 reads MNHEY; CDR2 reads SVGAGI. Germline trimming cut 2 bases from V and 6 bases from J; bases unmatched to any gene: 6. In DNA, the CDR3 is TGTGCCAGCAGTTACGGGGGACAGGGGGTTTCCGAGCAGTACTTC. Its protein is CASSYGGQGVSEQYF.

The chain employs TRBV28 and TRBJ2-1; D might be TRBD2 (6 bases). V was pared by 5 bases and J by 3 bases, with 11 bases between. CDR1 and CDR2 (germline): MDHEN, SYDVKM. CDR3 size: 14 residues. The CDR3 spells CASSPSGFYNEQFF. CDR3 DNA sequence: TGTGCCAGCAGTCCGAGCGGGTTCTACAATGAGCAGTTCTTC.

The gene calls are TRBV5-1 and TRBJ2-1; TRBD2 might be the D (5 bases). The V gene lost 0 bases and the J gene lost 6 bases, with 22 bases spanning the gap. Germline-derived CDR1 and CDR2 are SGHRS and YFSETQ. The CDR3 length is 18 residues. The CDR3 sequence: CASSLGVLSASVSNEQFF. CDR3 nucleotides: TGCGCCAGCAGCTTGGGTGTTCTTAGCGCATCCGTAAGCAATGAGCAGTTCTTC.

The chain carries TRBV6-2 or TRBV6-3 and TRBJ1-1; no clear D gene. V lost 5 bases and J 4 bases, leaving 17 bases between the germline ends. Germline assignment: CDR1 MNHEY and CDR2 SVGEGT. The CDR3 is 15 amino acids. DNA of the CDR3: TGTGCCAGCAGTCGAAAGGGTCTAAGGGTCACTGAAGCTTTCTTT. Residues: CASSRKGLRVTEAFF.

This clonotype was seen a handful of times. The chain joins TRBV5-1 to TRBJ2-3, with D possibly TRBD2 on 6 matching bases. CDR1 is SGHRS and CDR2 is YFSETQ in the germline V gene. The CDR3 sequence is 15 residues long. Trimming shortened V by 0 bases and J by 8 bases, and 16 bases separated the two germline ends. CDR3 nucleotide sequence: TGCGCCAGCAGCTTGGGGGTTGCTAGCGAGGTTACGCAGTATTTT. Protein: CASSLGVASEVTQYF. The entire variable domain, with the rest obtained from reference TRBV5-1 and TRBJ2-3, is as follows: KAGVTQTPRYLIKTRGQQVTLSCSPISGHRSVSWYQQTPGQGLQFLFEYFSETQRNKGNFPGRFSGRQFSNSRSEMNVSTLELGDSALYLCASSLGVASEVTQYFGPGTRLTVL.

This clonotype was detected a few times. The rearrangement links TRBV3-1 to TRBJ2-7; TRBD1 is a possible D gene (5 bases). The germline gives CDR1 LGHDT, CDR2 YNNKEL (reference sequence). Trimming took 0 bases from V and 9 from J, leaving 9 bases between them. The CDR3 extends over 12 amino acids. CDR3 protein: CASSQDQGAQYF. CDR3 coding DNA: TGTGCCAGCAGCCAAGATCAGGGCGCGCAGTACTTC.

This clonotype appeared a few times. The V gene is TRBV4-1, the J gene TRBJ2-5; 7 bases map to TRBD2. TRBJ2-1 explains the end of the DNA better; the J call may be wrong. This CDR3 contains 18 residues. Germline V gives CDR1 MGHRA, CDR2 YSYEKL. Written as DNA, the CDR3 is TGCGCCAGCAGCCAAGGGGGGACGGGTAGCGGGCCCATCAATGAGCAGTTCTTC. Amino acid sequence: CASSQGGTGSGPINEQFF.

This clonotype appeared a single time. The chain recombines TRBV29-1 with TRBJ2-7, with 7 bases identical to TRBD1. Germline loops: CDR1 SQVTM, CDR2 ANQGSEA. This CDR3 contains 11 residues. Losses at the gene ends were 7 bases for V and 6 bases for J; bases not matched to a gene: 6. The chain's CDR3 is CSGKTGAEQYF. CDR3 nucleotide sequence: TGCAGCGGGAAAACAGGGGCCGAGCAGTACTTC.

This sequence joins TRBV11-2 and TRBJ1-2; 7 bases fit TRBD1. This CDR3 is 14 amino acids long. CDR1 is SGHAT, CDR2 FQNNGV, per germline. With V trimmed by 2 bases and J by 2 bases, 2 bases remained unmatched. The CDR3 DNA sequence: TGTGCCAGCAGCTTATGGACAGGAAACTATGGCTACACCTTC. Translated: CASSLWTGNYGYTF.

This clonotype has more than one count but fewer than ten. The V gene is TRBV15, the J gene TRBJ2-7; 10 positions agree with TRBD1. Germline CDR1 and CDR2: LNHNV and YYDKDF (reference sequence). The V gene end was trimmed by 1 base and the J gene end by 5 bases; junction bases not matched to a gene: 5. The CDR3 has 15 amino acids. Here the CDR3 DNA reads TGTGCCACCAGCAGAGTTATGACAGGGGGCGACGAGCAGTACTTC. It is translated as CATSRVMTGGDEQYF.

The chain recombines TRBV5-7 with TRBJ2-5, with D uncertain. Being an ORF, TRBV5-7 has a function that is uncertain. The CDR3 totals 11 residues. The CDR3 is CADVSPGDQYF. Written as DNA, the CDR3 is TGTGCTGATGTTTCCCCTGGAGACCAGTACTTC.

This clonotype was observed a handful of times. The CDR3 DNA follows: TGTGCCAGCAGCTTGTGGGCGGGGGGATCCTCCTACGAGCAGTACTTC. It encodes CASSLWAGGSSYEQYF. The chain is built from TRBV7-2 and TRBJ2-7, with 8 positions matching TRBD2. The V and J ends lost 3 bases and 0 bases, in that order; junction bases with no gene match: 7. This CDR3 region has 16 residues. Germline-derived CDR1 and CDR2 are SGHTA and FQGNSA.

The V gene is TRBV7-8, the J gene TRBJ2-5; the D is unclear. The tail of the sequence fits TRBJ2-1 better, so the J call may be wrong. The CDR3 loop spans 13 amino acids. Germline assignment: CDR1 SGHVS and CDR2 FQNEAQ. The CDR3 DNA is TGTGCCAGCAGCTTAGGGTCAGCTAATGAGCAGTTCTTC. Amino acids: CASSLGSANEQFF.

The chain uses TRBV5-1 and TRBJ1-6; D unclear. Germline V CDR1 and CDR2: SGHRS, YFSETQ. The CDR3 consists of 15 residues. V shed 0 bases and J shed 13 bases, with 17 bases lying between them. The CDR3 coding sequence is TGCGCCAGCAGCTTGGGGAAGGGAGCAGTGATTCCCCTCCACTTT. It yields the protein CASSLGKGAVIPLHF.

Only a few counts were recorded for this clonotype. The chain combines TRBV10-3 with TRBJ2-5; 7 bases are shared with TRBD1. The V and J ends lost 4 bases and 2 bases, in that order; junction bases with no gene match: 7. In germline, CDR1 is ENHRY, CDR2 SYGVKD. This CDR3 comprises 15 residues. CDR3 amino acids: CAISVGPGQQETQYF. The CDR3 DNA is TGTGCCATCAGTGTAGGACCGGGACAGCAAGAGACCCAGTACTTC.

The chain joins TRBV5-8 to TRBJ2-7, with unresolved D. Trimming removed 3 bases at V and 3 bases at J, with 13 bases between. Germline V CDR1 and CDR2: SGHTS, YDEGEE. The CDR3 runs 14 residues. The CDR3 here is CASSWPAASYEQYF. The DNA of the CDR3 is TGTGCCAGCAGCTGGCCCGCGGCAAGCTACGAGCAGTACTTC.

V is TRBV20-1 and J is TRBJ2-2, with a tentative D call TRBD2 (5 bases). The germline V and J ends were trimmed by 2 bases and 7 bases, with 17 bases remaining between them. This CDR3 is built from 15 residues. Germline values: CDR1 DFQATT, CDR2 SNEGSKA (reference sequence). CDR3 amino acids: CSARSIYGNVGELFF. DNA of the CDR3: TGCAGTGCTAGATCTATCTACGGGAACGTCGGGGAGCTGTTTTTT.